This passage covers 27 T cell receptor beta chains from one sample sequenced in a study of blood T cell repertoires in COVID-19. Assay: immunoSEQ multiplex PCR; the TCRdb copy retains only in-frame clones and omits some. Of 65,000 to 85,000 clones listed, 80% to 95% were seen once; the top ten hold 6.9%. Sequenced material: peripheral blood. Every receptor here comes from a human donor in a cohort sampled during active COVID-19.

V gene TRBV6-5 combines with J gene TRBJ1-2; 9 bases align to TRBD1. The CDR3 is 14 residues long. Germline V gene sequence: CDR1 MNHEY, CDR2 SVGAGI. V was clipped by 6 bases and J by 8 bases; unmatched bases: 10. CDR3 nucleotides: TGTGCCAGCAGGATTCCGGGACAGGGTAGGGGCTACACCTTC. Translation: CASRIPGQGRGYTF.

This sequence joins TRBV14 and TRBJ1-3, with a tentative D call TRBD1 (6 bases). This CDR3 contains 15 residues. Germline loops: CDR1 SGHDN, CDR2 FVKESK. The V end was cut by 3 bases, the J end by 1 base, with 10 bases between. The CDR3 coding sequence is TGTGCCAGCAGCCAGGGCAGGGGTTCTGGAAACACCATATATTTT. Translated: CASSQGRGSGNTIYF.

The genes are TRBV29-1 and TRBJ2-4, with 12 nucleotides matching TRBD1. Trimming cost V 5 bases and J 7 bases; bases outside gene matches: 9. The CDR3 is 15 residues long. Germline V lookup: CDR1 SQVTM, CDR2 ANQGSEA. The CDR3 coding sequence is TGCAGCGTTTCGGGACAGGGGGCGCGTCGGAACATTCAGTACTTC. It encodes CSVSGQGARRNIQYF.

This chain joins TRBV5-1 and TRBJ2-5; TRBD2 agrees at 8 bases. The CDR3 spans 16 residues. The germline CDR1 and CDR2 sequences are SGHRS and YFSETQ. J lost 3 bases, V lost 4 bases, and 11 bases had no gene match. CDR3 region: CASSPGGSGGEETQYF. Here the CDR3 DNA reads TGCGCCAGCAGCCCCGGCGGGAGCGGGGGAGAAGAGACCCAGTACTTC.

V and J are TRBV5-1 and TRBJ2-7, with a possible D match to TRBD1 (6 bases). V dropped 4 bases and J dropped 0 bases, with 11 bases sitting between them. This CDR3 is built from 14 residues. From germline, CDR1 is SGHRS and CDR2 YFSETQ. The chain's CDR3 is CASSGGWTSYEQYF. For the CDR3, the DNA is TGCGCCAGCAGCGGGGGCTGGACCTCCTACGAGCAGTACTTC.

The V and J genes are TRBV2 and TRBJ2-7; D unresolved. The CDR3 runs 13 residues. The V end lost 6 bases, the J end lost 3 bases, and 12 bases lay between the germline ends. Germline values: CDR1 SNHLY, CDR2 FYNNEI. CDR3 in amino acids: CASSAGLRYEQYF. CDR3 sequence (DNA): TGTGCCAGCAGCGCCGGTCTCCGCTACGAGCAGTACTTC.

This chain joins TRBV11-2 and TRBJ2-7; 7 bases align to TRBD2. CDR1 and CDR2 (germline): SGHAT, FQNNGV. Losses at the gene ends were 5 bases for V and 3 bases for J; bases not matched to a gene: 7. This CDR3 region has 14 residues. The CDR3 sequence is CASSPEGRGYEQYF. The CDR3 nucleotides are TGTGCCAGCAGCCCCGAGGGGAGGGGCTACGAGCAGTACTTC.

The chain employs TRBV6-5 and TRBJ1-3, with D unclear. The V gene lost 5 bases and the J gene lost 3 bases, with 8 bases spanning the gap. The germline V gene has CDR1 MNHEY and CDR2 SVGAGI. The CDR3 spans 13 residues. CDR3 DNA sequence: TGTGCCAGCAGTAACGGGAGTGGAAACACCATATATTTT. Encoded protein: CASSNGSGNTIYF.

The V and J genes are TRBV6-2 or TRBV6-3 and TRBJ1-2; weak D call: TRBD1 (6 bases). Germline CDR1 MNHEY, CDR2 SVGEGT. This CDR3 region has 15 residues. Trimming removed 5 bases from V and 3 bases from J, with 16 bases in between. The CDR3, as DNA: TGTGCCAGCAGTCCAACAGGGAACCCTTACTATGGCTACACCTTC. Protein product: CASSPTGNPYYGYTF.

The chain couples TRBV15 to TRBJ2-1; D unclear. The germline V gene encodes CDR1 LNHNV and CDR2 YYDKDF (reference sequence). This CDR3 contains 17 residues. V was clipped by 1 base and J by 2 bases, with 15 bases between them. The CDR3 is CATSRVSPVATYNEQFF. CDR3 DNA sequence: TGTGCCACCAGCAGAGTGAGTCCGGTAGCAACCTACAATGAGCAGTTCTTC.

The chain has TRBV2 and TRBJ1-5; unclear D gene. The CDR3 covers 12 residues. The V and J ends lost 4 bases and 11 bases respectively, with 12 bases between them. The germline V gene encodes CDR1 SNHLY and CDR2 FYNNEI. CDR3 sequence: CASSGTAGAQHF. In DNA form, the CDR3 reads TGTGCCAGCAGTGGCACGGCGGGAGCCCAGCATTTT.

The chain joins TRBV19 to TRBJ1-1; D may be TRBD1 (5 bases). Germline CDR1 and CDR2: LNHDA and SQIVND (reference sequence). The CDR3 is 14 amino acids. V was cut by 10 bases and J by 3 bases, with 18 bases left in between. CDR3 region: CATENPGRYTEAFF. CDR3 in DNA: TGTGCCACCGAAAACCCAGGGCGTTACACTGAAGCTTTCTTT.

The chain employs TRBV5-6 and TRBJ1-4; a weak D match, TRBD1 (6 bases). Germline CDR1 and CDR2: SGHDT and YYEEEE. The ends were cut back, 3 bases at V and 4 bases at J, with 22 bases in the middle. This CDR3 is built from 18 residues. The CDR3 sequence is CASSSSVGLLGGNEKLFF. The CDR3 nucleotides are TGTGCCAGCAGCTCCTCGGTTGGACTCTTAGGGGGTAATGAAAAACTGTTTTTT.

This chain uses TRBV9 with TRBJ2-7; D is uncertain. The length of the CDR3 is 10 residues. CDR1 SGDLS and CDR2 YYNGEE come from the germline V gene. The germline V and J ends were trimmed by 2 bases and 6 bases, with 3 bases remaining between them. CDR3 DNA: TGTGCCAGCAGCGTCTCCGAGCAGTACTTC. As protein: CASSVSEQYF.

The rearrangement links TRBV27 to TRBJ2-1; 10 nucleotides agree with TRBD1. CDR1 and CDR2 (germline): MNHEY, SMNVEV (reference sequence). V dropped 4 bases and J dropped 0; count of bases not matched to a gene: 24. The CDR3 spans 23 residues. DNA for the CDR3: TGTGCCAGCAGTTGGTACGGACAGGGGGATAGCCTCGGGGGAGTCAGCTCCTACAATGAGCAGTTCTTC. This encodes CASSWYGQGDSLGGVSSYNEQFF.

This chain links TRBV7-8 with TRBJ1-2, with D maybe TRBD1 (6 bases). The CDR3 sequence is 16 residues long. V dropped 1 base and J dropped 4 bases, with 16 bases sitting between them. CDR1 SGHVS and CDR2 FQNEAQ come from the germline V gene. CDR3 sequence: CASSLEDRAVTYGYTF. CDR3 sequence (DNA): TGTGCCAGCAGCTTAGAGGACAGAGCCGTTACCTATGGCTACACCTTC.

This chain joins TRBV5-1 and TRBJ2-5; 14 bases match TRBD2. This CDR3 spans 17 amino acids. Germline trimming cut 0 bases from V and 2 bases from J; bases unmatched to any gene: 3. Germline V gene data show CDR1 as SGHRS and CDR2 as YFSETQ. CDR3 nucleotides: TGCGCCAGCAGCTTGGGACTAGCGGGGGGGCCGCAAGAGACCCAGTACTTC. This encodes CASSLGLAGGPQETQYF. Combining the CDR3 with reference TRBV5-1 and TRBJ2-5 gives the whole variable domain KAGVTQTPRYLIKTRGQQVTLSCSPISGHRSVSWYQQTPGQGLQFLFEYFSETQRNKGNFPGRFSGRQFSNSRSEMNVSTLELGDSALYLCASSLGLAGGPQETQYFGPGTRLLVL.

The rearrangement joins TRBV14 to TRBJ2-5; D uncertain. The V gene's germline CDR1 is SGHDN and CDR2 FVKESK. The CDR3 has 14 amino acids. Trimming pared 1 base from V and 2 bases from J, leaving 8 bases between. For the CDR3, the DNA is TGTGCCAGCAGCCAAGTCCGAGGACAAGAGACCCAGTACTTC. Its protein product is CASSQVRGQETQYF. Combining the CDR3 with reference TRBV14 and TRBJ2-5 gives the whole variable domain EAGVTQFPSHSVIEKGQTVTLRCDPISGHDNLYWYRRVMGKEIKFLLHFVKESKQDESGMPNNRFLAERTGGTYSTLKVQPAELEDSGVYFCASSQVRGQETQYFGPGTRLLVL.

V usage is TRBV7-6 and J usage is TRBJ1-6; possible D gene TRBD1, 5 bases. This CDR3 is 18 amino acids long. Germline CDR1 reads SGHVS; CDR2 reads FNYEAQ. V was cut by 1 base and J by 6 bases, with 19 bases left in between. The CDR3 sequence: CASSLVGIRGTGNSPLHF. CDR3 DNA: TGTGCCAGCAGCTTAGTTGGTATAAGGGGTACGGGTAATTCACCCCTCCACTTT.

CDR3 residues: CASSRGQGLGETQYF. The CDR3 bases are TGTGCCAGCAGCCGCGGACAGGGCCTCGGAGAGACCCAGTACTTC. J is TRBJ2-5 and V is TRBV5-5; 8 bases match TRBD1. Germline loops: CDR1 SGHKS, CDR2 YYEKEE (reference sequence). The CDR3 runs to 15 residues. The junction had 9 bases not matched to a gene; V was cut back by 4 bases and J by 4 bases.

V gene TRBV27 combines with J gene TRBJ1-4, with a weak D call TRBD1 (6 bases). The CDR3 is 14 amino acids. Per the germline V gene, CDR1 is MNHEY and CDR2 is SMNVEV (reference sequence). V lost 7 bases and J 6 bases, leaving 15 bases between the germline ends. The CDR3 DNA reads TGTGCCAGCAAGTCCGGGACATCGTATGAAAAACTGTTTTTT. Translation gives CASKSGTSYEKLFF. Full variable domain (outside the CDR3, taken from reference TRBV27 and TRBJ1-4): EAQVTQNPRYLITVTGKKLTVTCSQNMNHEYMSWYRQDPGLGLRQIYYSMNVEVTDKGDVPEGYKVSRKEKRNFPLILESPSPNQTSLYFCASKSGTSYEKLFFGSGTQLSVL.

This chain joins TRBV5-1 and TRBJ1-4; 9 bases match TRBD1. CDR1 is SGHRS and CDR2 is YFSETQ in the germline V gene. The ends lost 7 bases at V and 8 bases at J; junction bases unmatched: 9. The CDR3 consists of 14 residues. CDR3 bases: TGCGCCAGCCGCGAACAGGGGGCAGCGGAAAAACTGTTTTTT. It codes for CASREQGAAEKLFF.

V and J are TRBV5-5 and TRBJ1-1; tentative D call: TRBD1 (6 bases). The V end lost 4 bases, the J end lost 4 bases, and 11 bases lay between the germline ends. CDR1 SGHKS and CDR2 YYEKEE come from the germline V gene (reference sequence). The CDR3 length is 13 residues. The DNA for the CDR3 is TGTGCCAGCAGCACCACAGGGCTCACTGAAGCTTTCTTT. Translating gives CASSTTGLTEAFF.

CDR3 sequence (DNA): TGTGCCAGCAGTGACCCGGGACTAGCGGGGGAAAAGACTCTCCAAGAGACCCAGTACTTC. Amino acids: CASSDPGLAGEKTLQETQYF. The chain recombines TRBV6-1 with TRBJ2-5; 14 bases are a match to TRBD2. The CDR3 has 20 residues. CDR1 MNHNS and CDR2 SASEGT come from the germline V gene. The V gene end was trimmed by 3 bases and the J gene end by 1 base; junction bases not matched to a gene: 13.

The chain uses TRBV19 and TRBJ2-5, with 8 bases matching TRBD2. The CDR3 loop spans 17 amino acids. Germline V CDR1 and CDR2: LNHDA, SQIVND (reference sequence). The V gene end was trimmed by 5 bases and the J gene end by 5 bases; junction bases not matched to a gene: 16. The CDR3 coding sequence is TGTGCCAGTAGTGAGGGGTTCGGGGGGGCCATCCGGGAGACCCAGTACTTC. Protein sequence: CASSEGFGGAIRETQYF.

The chain couples TRBV5-4 to TRBJ2-2; possible D gene TRBD1, 5 bases. Germline V gene lookup returns CDR1 SGHNT and CDR2 YYREEE (reference sequence). The CDR3 sequence is 16 residues long. The V end was cut by 0 bases, the J end by 7 bases, with 16 bases between. In DNA form, the CDR3 reads TGTGCCAGCAGCTTGGCCGGTAGGGATAGGGGCGGGGAGCTGTTTTTT. This encodes CASSLAGRDRGGELFF. Full variable domain (outside the CDR3, taken from reference TRBV5-4 and TRBJ2-2): ETGVTQSPTHLIKTRGQQVTLRCSSQSGHNTVSWYQQALGQGPQFIFQYYREEENGRGNFPPRFSGLQFPNYSSELNVNALELDDSALYLCASSLAGRDRGGELFFGEGSRLTVL.

The rearrangement joins TRBV3-1 (or the pseudogene TRBV3-2) to TRBJ2-3; 9 bases map to TRBD2. The CDR3 has 15 residues. V lost 4 bases, J lost 5 bases, and 7 bases stayed unmatched. Germline loops: CDR1 LGHDT, CDR2 YNNKEL (reference sequence). Written as DNA, the CDR3 is TGTGCCAGCAGCCCGCGGGGGGGCGAAAAAGATACGCAGTATTTT. It encodes CASSPRGGEKDTQYF.